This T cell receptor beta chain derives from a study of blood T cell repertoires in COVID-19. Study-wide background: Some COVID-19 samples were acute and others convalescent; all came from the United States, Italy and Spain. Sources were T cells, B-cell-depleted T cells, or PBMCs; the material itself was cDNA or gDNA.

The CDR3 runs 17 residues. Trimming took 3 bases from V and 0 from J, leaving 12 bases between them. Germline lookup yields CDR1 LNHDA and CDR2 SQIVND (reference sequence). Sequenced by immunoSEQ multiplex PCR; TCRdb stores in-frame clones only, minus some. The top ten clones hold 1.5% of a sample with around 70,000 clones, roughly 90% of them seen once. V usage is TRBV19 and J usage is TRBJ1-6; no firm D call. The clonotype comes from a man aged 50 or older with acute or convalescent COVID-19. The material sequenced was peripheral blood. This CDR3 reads CASSISPRSSYNSPLHF. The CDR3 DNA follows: TGTGCCAGTAGTATTTCTCCTCGGAGCTCCTATAATTCACCCCTCCACTTT.